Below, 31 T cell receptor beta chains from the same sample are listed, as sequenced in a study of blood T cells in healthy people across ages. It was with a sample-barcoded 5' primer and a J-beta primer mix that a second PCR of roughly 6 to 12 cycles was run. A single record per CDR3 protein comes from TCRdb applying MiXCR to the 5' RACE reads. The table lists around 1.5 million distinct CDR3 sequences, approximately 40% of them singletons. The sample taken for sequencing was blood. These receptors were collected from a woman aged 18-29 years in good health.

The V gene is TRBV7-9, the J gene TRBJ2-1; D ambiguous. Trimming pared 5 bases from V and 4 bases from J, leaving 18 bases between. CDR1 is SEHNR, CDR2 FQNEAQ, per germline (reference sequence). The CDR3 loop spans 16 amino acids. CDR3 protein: CASSPTGLSGYNEQFF. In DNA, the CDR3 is TGTGCCAGCAGCCCCACTGGGCTCTCTGGTTACAATGAGCAGTTCTTC.

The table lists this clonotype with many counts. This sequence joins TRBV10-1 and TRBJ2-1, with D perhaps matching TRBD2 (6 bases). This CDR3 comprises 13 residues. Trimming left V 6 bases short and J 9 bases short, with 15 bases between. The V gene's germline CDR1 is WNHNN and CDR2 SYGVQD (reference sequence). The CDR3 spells CASSPQWGGEQFF. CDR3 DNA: TGCGCCAGCAGCCCCCAATGGGGAGGTGAGCAGTTCTTC.

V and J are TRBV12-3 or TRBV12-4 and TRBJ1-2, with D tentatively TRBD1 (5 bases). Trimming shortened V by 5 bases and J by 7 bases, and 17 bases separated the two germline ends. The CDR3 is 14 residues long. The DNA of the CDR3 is TGTGCCAGCAGTGTTCGCAGGGCCCTTTTTGGCTACACCTTC. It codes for CASSVRRALFGYTF.

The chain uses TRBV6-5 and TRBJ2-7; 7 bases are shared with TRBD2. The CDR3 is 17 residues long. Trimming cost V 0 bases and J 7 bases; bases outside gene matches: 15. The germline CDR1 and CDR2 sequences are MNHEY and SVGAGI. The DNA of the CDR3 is TGTGCCAGCAGTTACTCTGGAGAAGCGGGATATTACAATGAGCAGTACTTC. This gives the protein CASSYSGEAGYYNEQYF.

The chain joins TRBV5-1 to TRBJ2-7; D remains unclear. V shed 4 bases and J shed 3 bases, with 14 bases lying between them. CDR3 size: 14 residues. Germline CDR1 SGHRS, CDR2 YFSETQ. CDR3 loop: CASSVRSGFYEQYF. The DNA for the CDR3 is TGCGCCAGCAGCGTGCGCTCTGGGTTCTACGAGCAGTACTTC.

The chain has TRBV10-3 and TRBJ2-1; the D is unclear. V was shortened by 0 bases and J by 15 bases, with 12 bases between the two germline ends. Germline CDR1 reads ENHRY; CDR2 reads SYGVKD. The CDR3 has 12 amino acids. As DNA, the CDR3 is TGTGCCATCAGTGAGTCTAGCTACCATCCGTTCTTC. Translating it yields CAISESSYHPFF.

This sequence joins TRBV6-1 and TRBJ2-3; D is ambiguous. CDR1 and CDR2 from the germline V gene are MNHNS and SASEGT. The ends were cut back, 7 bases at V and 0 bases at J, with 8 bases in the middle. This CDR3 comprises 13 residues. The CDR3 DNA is TGTGCCAGCACCGTAACTAGCACAGATACGCAGTATTTT. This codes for CASTVTSTDTQYF.

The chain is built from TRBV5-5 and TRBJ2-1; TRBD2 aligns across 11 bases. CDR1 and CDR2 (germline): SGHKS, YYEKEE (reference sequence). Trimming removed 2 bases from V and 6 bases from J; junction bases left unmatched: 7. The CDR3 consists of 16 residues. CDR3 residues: CASSFTGTSGSNEQFF. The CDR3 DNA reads TGTGCCAGCAGCTTCACCGGGACTAGCGGCTCCAATGAGCAGTTCTTC. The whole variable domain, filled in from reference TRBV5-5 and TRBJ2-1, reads DAGVTQSPTHLIKTRGQQVTLRCSPISGHKSVSWYQQVLGQGPQFIFQYYEKEERGRGNFPDRFSARQFPNYSSELNVNALLLGDSALYLCASSFTGTSGSNEQFFGPGTRLTVL.

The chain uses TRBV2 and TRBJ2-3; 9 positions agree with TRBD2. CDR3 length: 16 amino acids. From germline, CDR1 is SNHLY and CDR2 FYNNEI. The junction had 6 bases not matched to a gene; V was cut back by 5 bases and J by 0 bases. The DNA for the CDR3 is TGTGCCAGCAGTCTTAGCGGGGGCCGTAGCACAGATACGCAGTATTTT. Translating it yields CASSLSGGRSTDTQYF.

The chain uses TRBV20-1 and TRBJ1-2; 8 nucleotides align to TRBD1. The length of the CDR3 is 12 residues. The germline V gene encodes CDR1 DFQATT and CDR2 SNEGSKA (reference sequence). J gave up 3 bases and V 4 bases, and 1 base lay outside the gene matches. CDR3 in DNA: TGCAGTGCTACGACAGGGGACTATGGCTACACCTTC. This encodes CSATTGDYGYTF.

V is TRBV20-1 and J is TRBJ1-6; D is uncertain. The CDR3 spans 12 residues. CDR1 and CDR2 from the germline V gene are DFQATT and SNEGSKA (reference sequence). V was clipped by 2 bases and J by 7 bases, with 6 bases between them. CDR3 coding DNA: TGCAGTGCTAGACAGGACAATTCACCCCTCCACTTT. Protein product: CSARQDNSPLHF.

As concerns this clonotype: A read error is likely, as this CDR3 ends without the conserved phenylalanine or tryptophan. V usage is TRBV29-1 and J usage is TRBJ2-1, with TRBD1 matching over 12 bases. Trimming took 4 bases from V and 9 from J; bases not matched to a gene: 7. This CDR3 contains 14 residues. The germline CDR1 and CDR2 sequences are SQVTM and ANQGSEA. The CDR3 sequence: CSVGAGTGGSEQFL. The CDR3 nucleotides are TGCAGCGTTGGGGCGGGGACAGGGGGCTCTGAGCAGTTCTTA.

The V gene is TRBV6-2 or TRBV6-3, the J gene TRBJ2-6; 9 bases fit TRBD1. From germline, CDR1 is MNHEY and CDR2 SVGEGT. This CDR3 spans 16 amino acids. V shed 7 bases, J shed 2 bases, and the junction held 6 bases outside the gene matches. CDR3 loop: CASTGTGQAGANVLTF. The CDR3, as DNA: TGTGCCAGCACCGGGACAGGGCAAGCTGGGGCCAACGTCCTGACTTTC.

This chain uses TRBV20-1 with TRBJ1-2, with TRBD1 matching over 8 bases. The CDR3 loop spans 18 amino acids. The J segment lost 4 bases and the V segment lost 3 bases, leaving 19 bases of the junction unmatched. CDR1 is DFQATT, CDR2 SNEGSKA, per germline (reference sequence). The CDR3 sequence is CSASGEGSRQGLLYGYTF. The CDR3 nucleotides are TGCAGTGCTAGCGGGGAGGGGTCCCGACAGGGGCTGCTCTATGGCTACACCTTC.

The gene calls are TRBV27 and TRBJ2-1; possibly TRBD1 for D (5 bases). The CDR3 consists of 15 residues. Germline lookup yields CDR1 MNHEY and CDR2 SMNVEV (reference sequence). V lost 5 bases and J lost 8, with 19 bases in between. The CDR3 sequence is CASSPTPTIGDEQFF. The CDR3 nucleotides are TGTGCCAGCAGTCCTACCCCGACCATAGGGGATGAGCAGTTCTTC.

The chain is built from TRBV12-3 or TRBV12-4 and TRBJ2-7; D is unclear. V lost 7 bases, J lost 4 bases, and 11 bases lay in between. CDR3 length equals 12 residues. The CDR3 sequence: CASTRDGYEQYF. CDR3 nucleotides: TGTGCCAGCACCCGAGACGGATACGAGCAGTACTTC.

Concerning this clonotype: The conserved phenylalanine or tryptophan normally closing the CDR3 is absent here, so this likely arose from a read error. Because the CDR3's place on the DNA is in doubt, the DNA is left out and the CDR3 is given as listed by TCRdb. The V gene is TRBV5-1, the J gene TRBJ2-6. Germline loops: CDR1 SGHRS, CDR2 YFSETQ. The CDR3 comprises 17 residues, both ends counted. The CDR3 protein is CASSLIVQGSGANVLTI.

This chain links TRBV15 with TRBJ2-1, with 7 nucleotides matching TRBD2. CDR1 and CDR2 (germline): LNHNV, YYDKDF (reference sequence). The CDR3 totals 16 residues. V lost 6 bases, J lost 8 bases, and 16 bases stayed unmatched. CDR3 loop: CATSKSGTLPTHEQFF. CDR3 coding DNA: TGTGCCACCAGTAAGAGCGGGACCCTACCTACCCATGAGCAGTTCTTC.

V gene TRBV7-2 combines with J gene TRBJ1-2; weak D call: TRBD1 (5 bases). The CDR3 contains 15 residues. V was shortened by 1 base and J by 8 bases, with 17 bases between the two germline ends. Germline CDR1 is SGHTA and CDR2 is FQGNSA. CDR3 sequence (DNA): TGTGCCAGCAGCTTAGGCTCGGGGGGAGCGGCAGGCTACACCTTC. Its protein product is CASSLGSGGAAGYTF. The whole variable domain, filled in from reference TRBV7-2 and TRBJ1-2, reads GAGVSQSPSNKVTEKGKDVELRCDPISGHTALYWYRQSLGQGLEFLIYFQGNSAPDKSGLPSDRFSAERTGGSVSTLTIQRTQQEDSAVYLCASSLGSGGAAGYTFGSGTRLTVV.

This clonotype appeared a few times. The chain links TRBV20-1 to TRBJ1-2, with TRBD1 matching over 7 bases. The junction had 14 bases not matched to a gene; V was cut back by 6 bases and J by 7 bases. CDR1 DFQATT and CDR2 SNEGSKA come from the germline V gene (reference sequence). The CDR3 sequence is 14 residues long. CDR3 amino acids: CSAGDDDRASGYTF. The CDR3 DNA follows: TGCAGTGCCGGGGATGATGACAGGGCAAGTGGCTACACCTTC.

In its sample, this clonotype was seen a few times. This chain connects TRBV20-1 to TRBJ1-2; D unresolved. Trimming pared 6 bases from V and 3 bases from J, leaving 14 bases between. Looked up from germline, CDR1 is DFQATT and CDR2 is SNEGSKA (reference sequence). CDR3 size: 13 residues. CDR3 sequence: CSARVGKDYGYTF. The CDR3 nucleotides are TGCAGTGCCCGGGTCGGGAAAGACTATGGCTACACCTTC.

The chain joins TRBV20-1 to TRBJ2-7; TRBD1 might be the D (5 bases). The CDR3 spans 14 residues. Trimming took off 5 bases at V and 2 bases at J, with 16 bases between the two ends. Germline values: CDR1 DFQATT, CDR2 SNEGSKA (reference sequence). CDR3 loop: CSAPRKQAPYEQYF. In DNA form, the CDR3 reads TGCAGTGCTCCCCGGAAACAGGCCCCCTACGAGCAGTACTTC.

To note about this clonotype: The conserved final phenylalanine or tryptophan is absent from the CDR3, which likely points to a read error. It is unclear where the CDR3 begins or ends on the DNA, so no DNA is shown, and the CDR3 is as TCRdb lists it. This CDR3 is CASRDTGTSYEQYL. The J gene is TRBJ2-3, the V gene TRBV6-5; the table's TRBD1 call for D was not verified on the DNA. Germline V gene sequence: CDR1 MNHEY, CDR2 SVGAGI. Termini included, the CDR3 measures 14 amino acids.

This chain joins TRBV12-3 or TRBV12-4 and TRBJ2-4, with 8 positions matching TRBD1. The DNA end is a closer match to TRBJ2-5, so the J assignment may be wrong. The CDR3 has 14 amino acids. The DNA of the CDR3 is TGTGCCAGCACCTACCGACAGGGGCAAGAGACCCAGTACTTC. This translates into CASTYRQGQETQYF.

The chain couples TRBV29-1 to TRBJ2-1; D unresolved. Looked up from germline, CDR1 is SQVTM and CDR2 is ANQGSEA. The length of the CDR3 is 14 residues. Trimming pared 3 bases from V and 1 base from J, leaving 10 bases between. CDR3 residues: CSVEHRVSYNEQFF. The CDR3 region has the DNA TGCAGCGTTGAGCACCGGGTTTCCTACAATGAGCAGTTCTTC.

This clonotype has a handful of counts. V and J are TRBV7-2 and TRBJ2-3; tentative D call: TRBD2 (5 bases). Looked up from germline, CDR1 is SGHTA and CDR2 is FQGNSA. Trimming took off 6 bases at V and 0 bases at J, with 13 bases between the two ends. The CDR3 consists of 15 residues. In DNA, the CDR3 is TGTGCCAGCAGTCCTGAGGGAAGTAGCACAGATACGCAGTATTTT. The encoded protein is CASSPEGSSTDTQYF.

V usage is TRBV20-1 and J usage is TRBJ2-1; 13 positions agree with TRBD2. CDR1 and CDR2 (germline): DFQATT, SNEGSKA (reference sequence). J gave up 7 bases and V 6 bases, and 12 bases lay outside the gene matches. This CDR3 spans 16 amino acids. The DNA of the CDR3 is TGCAGTGCCACGAGACTAGCGGGGGGCCTGGGGAATGAGCAGTTCTTC. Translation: CSATRLAGGLGNEQFF.

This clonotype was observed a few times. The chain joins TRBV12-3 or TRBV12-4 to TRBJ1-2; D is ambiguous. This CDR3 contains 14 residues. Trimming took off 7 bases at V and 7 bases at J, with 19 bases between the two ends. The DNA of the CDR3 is TGTGCCAGCACCCTCGACCCAACGTCATTTGGCTACACCTTC. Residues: CASTLDPTSFGYTF.

The CDR3 DNA sequence: TGCAGTGCTAGAGGAGCGGGAGGGCCTCGATACAATGAGCAGTACTTC. Translation gives CSARGAGGPRYNEQYF. The V and J genes are TRBV20-1 and TRBJ2-7; 10 nucleotides match TRBD2. Germline V gives CDR1 DFQATT, CDR2 SNEGSKA (reference sequence). Trimming at V came to 1 base and at J to 7 bases, leaving 13 bases not matched to a gene. This CDR3 comprises 16 residues.

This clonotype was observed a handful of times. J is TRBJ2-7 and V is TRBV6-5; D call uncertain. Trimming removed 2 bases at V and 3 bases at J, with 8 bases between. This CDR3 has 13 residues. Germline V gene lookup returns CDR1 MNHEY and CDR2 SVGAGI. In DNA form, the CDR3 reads TGTGCCAGCAGTTACCTGGTAGGCTACGAGCAGTACTTC. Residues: CASSYLVGYEQYF.

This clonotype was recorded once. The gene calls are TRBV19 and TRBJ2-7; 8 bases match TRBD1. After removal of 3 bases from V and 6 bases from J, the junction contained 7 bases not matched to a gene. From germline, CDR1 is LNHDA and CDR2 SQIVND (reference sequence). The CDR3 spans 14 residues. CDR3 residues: CASSISSGGSEQYF. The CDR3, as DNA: TGTGCCAGTAGTATTTCATCAGGGGGCAGCGAGCAGTACTTC.